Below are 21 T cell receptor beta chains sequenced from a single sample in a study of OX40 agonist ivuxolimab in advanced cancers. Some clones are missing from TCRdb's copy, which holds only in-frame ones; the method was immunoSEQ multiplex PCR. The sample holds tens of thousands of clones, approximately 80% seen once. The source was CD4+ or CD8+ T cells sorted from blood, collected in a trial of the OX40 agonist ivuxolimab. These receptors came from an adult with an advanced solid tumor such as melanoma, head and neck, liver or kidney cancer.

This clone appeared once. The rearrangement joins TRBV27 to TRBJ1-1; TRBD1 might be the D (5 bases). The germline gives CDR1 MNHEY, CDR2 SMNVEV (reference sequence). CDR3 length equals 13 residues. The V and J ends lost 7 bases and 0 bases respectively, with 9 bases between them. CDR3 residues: CASMGRMNTEAFF. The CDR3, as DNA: TGTGCCAGCATGGGACGGATGAACACTGAAGCTTTCTTT.

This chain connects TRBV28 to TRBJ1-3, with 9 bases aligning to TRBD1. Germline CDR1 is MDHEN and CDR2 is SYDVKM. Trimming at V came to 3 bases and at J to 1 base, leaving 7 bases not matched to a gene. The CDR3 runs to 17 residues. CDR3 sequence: CASSFPPGQGSGNTIYF. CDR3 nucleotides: TGTGCCAGCAGTTTCCCACCGGGACAGGGATCTGGAAACACCATATATTTT.

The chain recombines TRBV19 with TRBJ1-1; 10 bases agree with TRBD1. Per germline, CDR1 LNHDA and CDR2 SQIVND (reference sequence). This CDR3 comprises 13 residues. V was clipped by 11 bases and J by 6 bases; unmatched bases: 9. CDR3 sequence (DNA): TGTGCCTCTGACCGGGACAGGGGTTCTGAAGCTTTCTTT. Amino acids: CASDRDRGSEAFF. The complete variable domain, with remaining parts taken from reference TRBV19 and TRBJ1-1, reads DGGITQSPKYLFRKEGQNVTLSCEQNLNHDAMYWYRQDPGQGLRLIYYSQIVNDFQKGDIAEGYSVSREKKESFPLTVTSAQKNPTAFYLCASDRDRGSEAFFGQGTRLTVV.

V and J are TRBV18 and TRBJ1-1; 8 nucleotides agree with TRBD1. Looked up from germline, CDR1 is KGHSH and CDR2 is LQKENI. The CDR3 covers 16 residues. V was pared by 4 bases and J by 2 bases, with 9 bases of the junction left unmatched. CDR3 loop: CASSQNRGTDNTEAFF. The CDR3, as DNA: TGTGCCAGCTCACAGAACAGGGGGACGGACAACACTGAAGCTTTCTTT.

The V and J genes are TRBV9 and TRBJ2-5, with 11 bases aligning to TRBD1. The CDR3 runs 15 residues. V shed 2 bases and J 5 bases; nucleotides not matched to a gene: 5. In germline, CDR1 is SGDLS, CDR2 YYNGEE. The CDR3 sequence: CASSVGTGGVETQYF. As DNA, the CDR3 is TGTGCCAGCAGCGTCGGGACAGGGGGGGTCGAGACCCAGTACTTC.

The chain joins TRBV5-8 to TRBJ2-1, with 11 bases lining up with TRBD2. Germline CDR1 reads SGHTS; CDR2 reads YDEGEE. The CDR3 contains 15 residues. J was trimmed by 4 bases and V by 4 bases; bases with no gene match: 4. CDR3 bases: TGTGCCAGCAGCCTTAGCGGGGGGGGTTACAATGAGCAGTTCTTC. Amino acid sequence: CASSLSGGGYNEQFF.

In DNA, the CDR3 is TGTGCCAGCAGCTTAGGAAGAGGCCAGCCCCAGCATTTT. It encodes CASSLGRGQPQHF. The chain recombines TRBV7-2 with TRBJ1-5; D not certain. The ends were cut back, 1 base at V and 7 bases at J, with 8 bases in the middle. The CDR3 sequence is 13 residues long. The germline gives CDR1 SGHTA, CDR2 FQGNSA. Full variable domain (outside the CDR3, taken from reference TRBV7-2 and TRBJ1-5): GAGVSQSPSNKVTEKGKDVELRCDPISGHTALYWYRQSLGQGLEFLIYFQGNSAPDKSGLPSDRFSAERTGGSVSTLTIQRTQQEDSAVYLCASSLGRGQPQHFGDGTRLSIL.

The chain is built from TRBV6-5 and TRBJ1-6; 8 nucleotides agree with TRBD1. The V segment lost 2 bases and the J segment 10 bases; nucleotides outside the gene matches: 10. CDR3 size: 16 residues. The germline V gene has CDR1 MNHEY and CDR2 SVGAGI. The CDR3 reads CASSYPPGQGNSPLHF. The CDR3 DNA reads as TGTGCCAGCAGTTACCCGCCTGGACAGGGAAACTCACCCCTCCACTTT.

The CDR3 loop reads CASRTDSSPTGELFF. CDR3 DNA sequence: TGCGCCAGCAGAACCGACAGTAGCCCCACCGGGGAGCTGTTTTTT. V gene TRBV10-2 combines with J gene TRBJ2-2; D is perhaps TRBD1 (5 bases). The CDR3 has 15 residues. V lost 6 bases to trimming and J lost 4 bases, with 15 bases between them. Germline loops: CDR1 WSHSY, CDR2 SAAADI.

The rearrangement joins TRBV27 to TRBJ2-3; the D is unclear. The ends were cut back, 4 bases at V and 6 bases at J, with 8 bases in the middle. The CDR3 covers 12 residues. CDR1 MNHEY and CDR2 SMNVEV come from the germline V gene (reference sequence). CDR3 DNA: TGTGCCAGCAGTTCTAACCTGGATACGCAGTATTTT. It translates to CASSSNLDTQYF.

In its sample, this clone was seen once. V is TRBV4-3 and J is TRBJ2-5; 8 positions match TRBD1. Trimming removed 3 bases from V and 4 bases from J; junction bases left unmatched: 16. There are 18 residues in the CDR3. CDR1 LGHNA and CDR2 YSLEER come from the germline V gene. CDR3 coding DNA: TGCGCCAGCAGCCACGGCTATTTAGGACAGGGTGAGGGAGAGACCCAGTACTTC. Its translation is CASSHGYLGQGEGETQYF.

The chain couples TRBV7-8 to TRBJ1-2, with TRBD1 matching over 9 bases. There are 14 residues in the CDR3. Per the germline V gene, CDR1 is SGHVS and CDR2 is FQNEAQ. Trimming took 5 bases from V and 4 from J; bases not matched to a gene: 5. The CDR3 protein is CASSTDRGGYGYTF. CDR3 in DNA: TGTGCCAGCAGCACGGACAGGGGTGGCTATGGCTACACCTTC.

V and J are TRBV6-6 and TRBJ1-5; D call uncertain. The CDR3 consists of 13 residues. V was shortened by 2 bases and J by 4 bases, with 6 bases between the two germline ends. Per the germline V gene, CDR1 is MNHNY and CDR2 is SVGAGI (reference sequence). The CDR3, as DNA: TGTGCCAGCAGTTACGAGCTGAATCAGCCCCAGCATTTT. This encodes CASSYELNQPQHF.

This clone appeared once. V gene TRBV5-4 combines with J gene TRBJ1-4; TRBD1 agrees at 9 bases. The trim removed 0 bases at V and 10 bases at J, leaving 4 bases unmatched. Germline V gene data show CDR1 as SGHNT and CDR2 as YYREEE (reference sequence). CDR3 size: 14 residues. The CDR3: CASSLGTGDRKLFF. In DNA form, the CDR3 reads TGTGCCAGCAGCTTGGGGACAGGGGACCGAAAACTGTTTTTT.

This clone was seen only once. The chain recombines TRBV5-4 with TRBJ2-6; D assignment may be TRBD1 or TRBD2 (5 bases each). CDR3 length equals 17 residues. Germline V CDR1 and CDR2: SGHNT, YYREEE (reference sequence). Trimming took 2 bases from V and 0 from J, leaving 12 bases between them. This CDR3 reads CASSFGGRSSGANVLTF. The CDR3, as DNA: TGTGCCAGCAGCTTTGGGGGAAGAAGCTCTGGGGCCAACGTCCTGACTTTC.

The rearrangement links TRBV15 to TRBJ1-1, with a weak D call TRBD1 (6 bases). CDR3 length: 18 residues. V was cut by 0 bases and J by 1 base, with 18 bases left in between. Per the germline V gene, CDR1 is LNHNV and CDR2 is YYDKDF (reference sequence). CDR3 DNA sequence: TGTGCCACCAGCAGAGACATCCCGGGACAAGGGGGGAACACTGAAGCTTTCTTT. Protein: CATSRDIPGQGGNTEAFF.

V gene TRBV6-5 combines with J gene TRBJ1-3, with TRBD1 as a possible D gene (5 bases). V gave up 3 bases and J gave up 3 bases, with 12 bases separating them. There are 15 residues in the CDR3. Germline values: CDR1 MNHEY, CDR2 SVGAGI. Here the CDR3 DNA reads TGTGCCAGCAGTTATGGGGGTAATAATGGAAACACCATATATTTT. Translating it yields CASSYGGNNGNTIYF.

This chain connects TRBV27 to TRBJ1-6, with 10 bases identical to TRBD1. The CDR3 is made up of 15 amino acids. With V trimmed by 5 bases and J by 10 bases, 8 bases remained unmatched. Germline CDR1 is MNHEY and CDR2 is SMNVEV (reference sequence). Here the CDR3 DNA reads TGTGCCAGCAGTCCCTGGGACAGGGGTGAATCACCCCTCCACTTT. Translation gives CASSPWDRGESPLHF.

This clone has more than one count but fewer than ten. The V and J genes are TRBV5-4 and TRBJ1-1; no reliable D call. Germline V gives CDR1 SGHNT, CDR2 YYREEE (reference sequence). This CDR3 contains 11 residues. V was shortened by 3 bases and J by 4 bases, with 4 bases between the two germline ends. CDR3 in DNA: TGTGCCAGCAGCTATAGCACTGAAGCTTTCTTT. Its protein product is CASSYSTEAFF.

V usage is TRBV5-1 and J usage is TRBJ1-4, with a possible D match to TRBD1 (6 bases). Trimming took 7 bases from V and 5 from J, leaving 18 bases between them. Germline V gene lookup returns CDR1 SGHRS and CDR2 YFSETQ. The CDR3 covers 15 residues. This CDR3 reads CASGQTGAGNEKLFF. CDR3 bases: TGCGCCAGCGGTCAAACGGGGGCTGGGAATGAAAAACTGTTTTTT.

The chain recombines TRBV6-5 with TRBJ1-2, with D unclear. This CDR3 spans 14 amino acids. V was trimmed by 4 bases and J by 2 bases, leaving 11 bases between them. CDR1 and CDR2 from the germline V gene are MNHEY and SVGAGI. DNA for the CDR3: TGTGCCAGCAGTTCTTTAGGACGGAACTATGGCTACACCTTC. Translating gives CASSSLGRNYGYTF.